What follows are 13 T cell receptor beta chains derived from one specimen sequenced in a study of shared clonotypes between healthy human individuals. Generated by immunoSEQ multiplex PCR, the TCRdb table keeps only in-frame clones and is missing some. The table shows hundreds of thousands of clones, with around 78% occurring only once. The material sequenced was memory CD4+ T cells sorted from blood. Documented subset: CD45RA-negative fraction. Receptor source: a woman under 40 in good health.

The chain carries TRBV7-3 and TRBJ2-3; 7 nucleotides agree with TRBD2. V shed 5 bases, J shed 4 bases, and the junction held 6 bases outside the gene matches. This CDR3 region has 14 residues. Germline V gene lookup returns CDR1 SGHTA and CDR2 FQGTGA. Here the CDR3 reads CASSPGLDADTQYF. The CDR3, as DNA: TGTGCCAGCAGCCCCGGACTAGATGCAGATACGCAGTATTTT.

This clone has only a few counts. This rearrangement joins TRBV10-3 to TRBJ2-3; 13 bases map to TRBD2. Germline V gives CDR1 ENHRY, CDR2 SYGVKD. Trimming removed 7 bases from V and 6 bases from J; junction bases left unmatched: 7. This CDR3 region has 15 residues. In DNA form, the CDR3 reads TGTGCCATCAAGAGACTAGCGGGAGGTTCGGATACGCAGTATTTT. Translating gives CAIKRLAGGSDTQYF.

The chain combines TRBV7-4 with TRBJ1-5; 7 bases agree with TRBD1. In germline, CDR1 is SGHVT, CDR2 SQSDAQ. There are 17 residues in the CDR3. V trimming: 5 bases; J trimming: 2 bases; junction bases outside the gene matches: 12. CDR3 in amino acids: CASSPRPQGRGNQPQHF. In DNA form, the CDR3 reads TGTGCCAGCAGCCCTAGACCACAGGGGAGGGGCAATCAGCCCCAGCATTTT.

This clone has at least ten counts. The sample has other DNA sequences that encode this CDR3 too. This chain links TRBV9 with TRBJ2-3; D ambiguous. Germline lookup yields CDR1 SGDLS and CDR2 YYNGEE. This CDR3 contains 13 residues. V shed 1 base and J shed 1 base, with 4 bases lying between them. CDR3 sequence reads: CASSVTGTDTQYF. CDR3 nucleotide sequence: TGTGCCAGCAGCGTAACGGGCACAGATACGCAGTATTTT.

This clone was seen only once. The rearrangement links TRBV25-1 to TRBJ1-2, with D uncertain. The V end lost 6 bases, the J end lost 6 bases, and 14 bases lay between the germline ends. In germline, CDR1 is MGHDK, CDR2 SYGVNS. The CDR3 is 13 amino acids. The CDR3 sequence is CASSEKIGNGYTF. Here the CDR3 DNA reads TGTGCCAGCAGCGAGAAGATTGGGAATGGCTACACCTTC.

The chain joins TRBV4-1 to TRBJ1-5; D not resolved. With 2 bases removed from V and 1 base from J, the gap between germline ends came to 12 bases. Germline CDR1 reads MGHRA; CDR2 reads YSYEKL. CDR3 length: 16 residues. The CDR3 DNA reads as TGCGCCAGCAGCCAATTATACTCGGGGAGCAATCAGCCCCAGCATTTT. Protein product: CASSQLYSGSNQPQHF.

This CDR3 is CASSLSAGSTDTQYF. The CDR3 DNA is TGCGCCAGCAGCTTGTCGGCGGGGAGCACAGATACGCAGTATTTT. The V gene is TRBV5-1, the J gene TRBJ2-3, with a weak D call TRBD2 (6 bases). CDR1 SGHRS and CDR2 YFSETQ come from the germline V gene. V lost 1 base and J lost 0, with 9 bases in between. CDR3 length: 15 amino acids.

The CDR3 DNA follows: TGTGCCAGCAGTACACTGTCCACGCCACTCCCCTCGGATACGCAGTATTTT. Translation: CASSTLSTPLPSDTQYF. This chain connects TRBV28 to TRBJ2-3, with D uncertain. V was shortened by 5 bases and J by 6 bases, with 24 bases between the two germline ends. Germline V gene lookup returns CDR1 MDHEN and CDR2 SYDVKM. CDR3 length equals 17 residues.

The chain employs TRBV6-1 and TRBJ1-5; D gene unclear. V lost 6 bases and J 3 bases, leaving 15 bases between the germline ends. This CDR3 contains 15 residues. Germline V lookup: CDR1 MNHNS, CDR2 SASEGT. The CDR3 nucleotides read TGTGCCAGCAGCCCGGAGGACGGGTACAATCAGCCCCAGCATTTT. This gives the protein CASSPEDGYNQPQHF.

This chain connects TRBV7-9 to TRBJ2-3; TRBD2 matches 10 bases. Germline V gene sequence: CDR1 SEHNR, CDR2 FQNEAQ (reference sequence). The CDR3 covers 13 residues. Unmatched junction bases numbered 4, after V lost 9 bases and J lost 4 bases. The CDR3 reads CARSGRDPDTQYF. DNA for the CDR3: TGTGCCAGAAGCGGGAGGGACCCAGATACGCAGTATTTT.

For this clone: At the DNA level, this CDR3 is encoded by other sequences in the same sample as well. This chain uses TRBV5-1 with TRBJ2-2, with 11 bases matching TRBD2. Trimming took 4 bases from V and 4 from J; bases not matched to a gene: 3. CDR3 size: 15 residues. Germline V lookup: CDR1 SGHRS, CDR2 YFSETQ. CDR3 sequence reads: CASSLGTSGTGELFF. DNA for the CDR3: TGCGCCAGCAGCCTCGGGACTAGCGGCACCGGGGAGCTGTTTTTT. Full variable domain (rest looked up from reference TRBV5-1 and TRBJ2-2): KAGVTQTPRYLIKTRGQQVTLSCSPISGHRSVSWYQQTPGQGLQFLFEYFSETQRNKGNFPGRFSGRQFSNSRSEMNVSTLELGDSALYLCASSLGTSGTGELFFGEGSRLTVL.

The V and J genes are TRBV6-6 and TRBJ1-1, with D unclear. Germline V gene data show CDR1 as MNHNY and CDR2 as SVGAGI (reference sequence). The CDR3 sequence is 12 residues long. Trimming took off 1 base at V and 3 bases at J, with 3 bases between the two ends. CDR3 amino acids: CASSYWDTEAFF. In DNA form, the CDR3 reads TGTGCCAGCAGTTACTGGGACACTGAAGCTTTCTTT.

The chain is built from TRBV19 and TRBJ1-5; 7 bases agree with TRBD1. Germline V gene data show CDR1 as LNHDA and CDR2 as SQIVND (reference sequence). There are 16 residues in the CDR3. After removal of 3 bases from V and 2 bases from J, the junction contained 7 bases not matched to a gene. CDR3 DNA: TGTGCCAGTAGTATCCAAAGGGGGCTGGGCAATCAGCCCCAGCATTTT. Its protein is CASSIQRGLGNQPQHF.